In its sample, the clone carrying this T cell receptor (beta chain) was seen once. Its antigen is undetermined. Deep-level settings were used for running the assay. TCRdb's table, derived via immunoSEQ multiplex PCR, lists solely in-frame clones and lacks some. The data hold about 2,200,000 clones, with around 93% observed a single time. Looked up from germline, CDR1 is MDHEN and CDR2 is SYDVKM. The CDR3 is 14 amino acids. The junction had 7 bases not matched to a gene; V was cut back by 4 bases and J by 7 bases. The data derive from a study of shared clonotypes between healthy human individuals. Overall study findings and caveats: The generation probabilities recorded for non-shared clonotypes fell below those of clonotypes shared by all four donors.

Naive CD8 cells, CD45RO-negative and positively selected for CCR7, excluded terminally differentiated effector memory CD45RA+ cells. The chain recombines TRBV28 with TRBJ1-5, with 7 bases lining up with TRBD1. Sequencing used naive CD8+ T cells from PBMCs. This TCR came from a young man in good health. Some clones in this sample may be carry-over from other donors' samples. CDR3: CASSWDRLVQPQHF. The CDR3 coding sequence is TGTGCCAGCAGTTGGGACAGACTGGTGCAGCCCCAGCATTTT.